These T cell receptor beta chains were read from a single sample in a study of identical twins. TCRdb recomputed calls from the 5' RACE reads with MiXCR, one row per CDR3 protein. The repertoire includes hundreds of thousands of distinct CDR3 sequences, approximately 9% of them detected once, and 0.85% to 1% sits in the top ten. The sample was also reused in another study, on yellow fever vaccine responses in identical twins.

Material: PBMCs. Receptors were obtained from a woman aged 18 to 35 in good health. CDR3s include the opening cysteine and the closing phenylalanine or tryptophan. D genes are given only for firm matches. Only part of the rows carry a size: once, few, many, or a class if the clone is expanded.

d_gene: TRBD1
v_gene: TRBV20-1
j_gene: TRBJ2-7
abundance: many
CDR3nt: TGCAGTTCAGGGGGCAGGGATTCCTACGAGCAGTACTTC
CDR3aa: CSSGGRDSYEQYF

d_gene: -
v_gene: TRBV15
j_gene: TRBJ2-7
abundance: few
CDR3nt: TGTGCCACCAGCCCTTACCCCGGGAGAATCGACGAGCAGTACTTC
CDR3aa: CATSPYPGRIDEQYF

d_gene: TRBD2
v_gene: TRBV20-1
j_gene: TRBJ2-1
abundance: few
CDR3nt: TGCAGTGCTAGAGGAGGGACTAGCGCACAACTGAGCTCCTACAATGAGCAGTTCTTC
CDR3aa: CSARGGTSAQLSSYNEQFF

d_gene: -
v_gene: TRBV20-1
j_gene: TRBJ2-2
abundance: few
CDR3nt: TGCAGTGCTAACCGGGCAGGGTTAACCGGGGAGCTGTTTTTT
CDR3aa: CSANRAGLTGELFF

d_gene: -
v_gene: TRBV6-6
j_gene: TRBJ2-7
abundance: many
CDR3nt: TGTGCCAGCAGCTTCCGGGACAACTACGAGCAGTACTTC
CDR3aa: CASSFRDNYEQYF

d_gene: -
v_gene: TRBV10-3
j_gene: TRBJ2-2
abundance: -
CDR3nt: TGTGCCATCAGTGATGGGAGAACCGGGGAGCTGTTTTTT
CDR3aa: CAISDGRTGELFF

d_gene: -
v_gene: TRBV20-1
j_gene: TRBJ1-6
abundance: few
CDR3nt: TGCAGTGCTCTTCAGGGGATTCAAGATAATTCACCCCTCCACTTT
CDR3aa: CSALQGIQDNSPLHF

d_gene: -
v_gene: TRBV7-8
j_gene: TRBJ2-7
abundance: -
CDR3nt: TGTGCCAGCAGCTTAGCGATGTGGACAGCGAACTACGAGCAGTACTTC
CDR3aa: CASSLAMWTANYEQYF

d_gene: TRBD1
v_gene: TRBV15
j_gene: TRBJ1-1
abundance: few
CDR3nt: TGTGCCACCAGCAGACCCAGGGGGAGGAACACTGAAGCTTTCTTT
CDR3aa: CATSRPRGRNTEAFF

d_gene: -
v_gene: TRBV28
j_gene: TRBJ2-7
abundance: -
CDR3nt: TGTGCCAGCAGTTCTATACTAGCTGACACCTACGAGCAGTACTTC
CDR3aa: CASSSILADTYEQYF

d_gene: TRBD2
v_gene: TRBV20-1
j_gene: TRBJ2-1
abundance: many
CDR3nt: TGCAGCCACAAGGGGGGACTAGTCTACAATGAGCAGTTCTTC
CDR3aa: CSHKGGLVYNEQFF

d_gene: TRBD2
v_gene: TRBV7-2
j_gene: TRBJ2-1
abundance: -
CDR3nt: TGTGCCAGCAGCTTAAGGTCTCTAGCGGGGAGATACAATGAGCAGTTCTTC
CDR3aa: CASSLRSLAGRYNEQFF

d_gene: -
v_gene: TRBV4-3
j_gene: TRBJ2-7
abundance: -
CDR3nt: TGCGCCAGCAGCCAAGGGCGGGCGACGGCCTACGAGCAGTACTTC
CDR3aa: CASSQGRATAYEQYF

d_gene: TRBD2
v_gene: TRBV12-3/TRBV12-4
j_gene: TRBJ2-6
abundance: many
CDR3nt: TGTGCCAGCAGTGTCGGGGCGGGGGTGACTTTC
CDR3aa: CASSVGAGVTF

d_gene: -
v_gene: TRBV28
j_gene: TRBJ2-1
abundance: -
CDR3nt: TGTGCCAGCACCCTCAACCCCCGTAATGAGCAGTTCTTC
CDR3aa: CASTLNPRNEQFF

d_gene: TRBD1
v_gene: TRBV20-1
j_gene: TRBJ1-6
abundance: few
CDR3nt: TGCAGTGCTAGGCCCCAGGGGGATTCACCCCTCCACTTT
CDR3aa: CSARPQGDSPLHF

d_gene: TRBD2
v_gene: TRBV7-9
j_gene: TRBJ2-7
abundance: -
CDR3nt: TGTGCCAGCAGCTCCTGGACTAGCGGTGGGGACGAGCAGTACTTC
CDR3aa: CASSSWTSGGDEQYF

d_gene: TRBD1
v_gene: TRBV4-2
j_gene: TRBJ1-5
abundance: few
CDR3nt: TGTGCCAGCAGCCAATTGAGGGGGCCGAACAATCAGCCCCAGCATTTT
CDR3aa: CASSQLRGPNNQPQHF

d_gene: TRBD2
v_gene: TRBV4-2
j_gene: TRBJ2-1
abundance: many
CDR3nt: TGTGCCAGCAGCCAGCGACTAGCGGGGGGGCCCCACAATGAGCAGTTCTTC
CDR3aa: CASSQRLAGGPHNEQFF

d_gene: TRBD1
v_gene: TRBV6-1
j_gene: TRBJ1-4
abundance: -
CDR3nt: TGTGCCAGGTCTATGTTCGCCGGGACAGAAGGTGAAAAACTGTTTTTT
CDR3aa: CARSMFAGTEGEKLFF

d_gene: TRBD2
v_gene: TRBV12-3/TRBV12-4
j_gene: TRBJ2-5
abundance: few
CDR3nt: TGTGCCAGCAGTTTGGAGGGAGGGCCTGGTGAGACCCAGTACTTC
CDR3aa: CASSLEGGPGETQYF

d_gene: -
v_gene: TRBV7-8
j_gene: TRBJ2-7
abundance: many
CDR3nt: TGTGCCAGCAGCCTAGCGTCTTTAACCTACGAGCAGTACTTC
CDR3aa: CASSLASLTYEQYF

d_gene: TRBD1
v_gene: TRBV7-9
j_gene: TRBJ2-2
abundance: many
CDR3nt: TGTGCCAGCAGCTCCCAGACAGGGAAAAACACCGGGGAGCTGTTTTTT
CDR3aa: CASSSQTGKNTGELFF

d_gene: -
v_gene: TRBV7-9
j_gene: TRBJ2-1
abundance: many
CDR3nt: TGTGCCAGCAGCCTAGGCGGCTGGGTTGGCAATGAGCAGTTCTTC
CDR3aa: CASSLGGWVGNEQFF

d_gene: -
v_gene: TRBV20-1
j_gene: TRBJ2-5
abundance: -
CDR3nt: TGCAGTGCTCTATTCCCTAGAGGGGAGACCCAGTACTTC
CDR3aa: CSALFPRGETQYF

d_gene: TRBD2
v_gene: TRBV6-2/TRBV6-3
j_gene: TRBJ2-7
abundance: few
CDR3nt: TGTGCCAGCACCGGACTAGCGGAAACATCCTACGAGCAGTACTTC
CDR3aa: CASTGLAETSYEQYF